The clone carrying this T cell receptor beta chain has ten or more counts. What it binds is not known. The DNA ends 3 residues before the CDR3 does, and the rest of the CDR3 is filled in from the germline J gene. The data are from a study of T cell clonality in common variable immunodeficiency. Method: immunoSEQ multiplex PCR; TCRdb's copy keeps in-frame clones and lacks some. The sample counts approximately 81,000 clones, none seen once; the ten largest own around 0.82%. Germline CDR1 and CDR2: KGHSH and LQKENI. V shed 3 bases and J 4 bases; nucleotides not matched to a gene: 3. The CDR3 has 15 amino acids. Points from the study as a whole: In common variable immunodeficiency, TCR beta chains reportedly carried fewer deletions and N-nucleotide insertions. Compared with controls, CVID subjects had fewer shared TCRbeta clones.

This chain links TRBV18 with TRBJ2-5; TRBD2 matches 12 bases. The sample consisted of peripheral blood mononuclear cells. This sequence was found in a person aged 18-69 years in good health. The covered CDR3 bases are TGTGCCAGCTCACCGACTAGCGGGAGAGGAGAGACC. As protein: CASSPTSGRGET. The full CDR3 reads CASSPTSGRGETQYF.